This TCR beta chain is from a study of cytomegalovirus exposure and HLA in healthy donors. Of note for this clone: Its target is not known.

PCR was performed using 60 Vbeta and 13 Jbeta primers. Profiled with immunoSEQ multiplex PCR; TCRdb holds only in-frame clones, not every one. This sample has about 140,000 clones, with about four fifths found just once. V lost 3 bases and J lost 4, with 6 bases in between. This CDR3 has 11 amino acids. Germline assignment: CDR1 DFQATT and CDR2 SNEGSKA (reference sequence). Study outcomes and limitations: Researchers left out some V segments, among them TRBV6-2 and TRBV6-3, as indistinguishable. In an earlier analysis, most TCR beta V segments were productive about 87% or about 30% of the time. Solely CMV serostatus was available to characterize immune exposure.

Input material: PBMCs. This TCR derives from a male donor in good health and CMV-seropositive. This chain uses TRBV20-1 with TRBJ2-5, with no clear D. In nucleotides, the CDR3 is TGCAGTGCTAGGTTACTAGAGACCCAGTACTTC. Its protein is CSARLLETQYF.